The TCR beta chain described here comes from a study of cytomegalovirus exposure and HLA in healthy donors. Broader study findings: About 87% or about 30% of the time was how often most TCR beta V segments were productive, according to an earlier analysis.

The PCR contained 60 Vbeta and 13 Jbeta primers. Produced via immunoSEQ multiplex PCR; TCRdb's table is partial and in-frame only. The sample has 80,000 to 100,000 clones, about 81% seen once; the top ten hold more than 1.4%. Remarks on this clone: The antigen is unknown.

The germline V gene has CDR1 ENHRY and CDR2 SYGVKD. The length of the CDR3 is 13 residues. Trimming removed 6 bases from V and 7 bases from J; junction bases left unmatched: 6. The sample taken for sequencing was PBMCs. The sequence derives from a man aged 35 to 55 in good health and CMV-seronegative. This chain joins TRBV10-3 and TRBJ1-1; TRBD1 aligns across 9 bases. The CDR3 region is CAISRDRAVEAFF. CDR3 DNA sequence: TGTGCCATCAGCCGGGACAGGGCAGTTGAAGCTTTCTTT.